Listed below are T cell receptor beta chains from one sample, sequenced in a study of cytomegalovirus exposure and HLA in healthy donors. Data came from immunoSEQ multiplex PCR; TCRdb stores just in-frame clones and leaves some out. The sample lists over 150,000 clones, over 60% occurring once. The sample was PBMCs. All receptors derive from a woman aged 30 to 39 in good health and CMV-seronegative. Each CDR3 is given with its conserved first and last residue. The D gene is left open where the match is weak. The size entry is marked missing in some rows and otherwise reads once, few, many or a size class.

d_call,clone_size,v_call,j_call,cdr3_aa,cdr3_nt
TRBD1,-,TRBV2,TRBJ1-2,CASKRTGDLGYTF,TGTGCCAGCAAAAGAACAGGGGATCTCGGCTACACCTTC
TRBD1,few,TRBV6-6,TRBJ1-5,CASSYSGDQGGPQHF,TGTGCCAGCAGTTACTCGGGCGACCAGGGGGGGCCCCAGCATTTT
-,-,TRBV27,TRBJ2-4,CASKGGTWEENIQYF,TGTGCCAGCAAGGGGGGGACTTGGGAGGAAAACATTCAGTACTTC
TRBD1,few,TRBV9,TRBJ1-1,CASSATGANTEAFF,TGTGCCAGCAGCGCCACAGGGGCGAACACTGAAGCTTTCTTT
-,-,TRBV9,TRBJ1-1,CASSVGPSLNTEAFF,TGTGCCAGCAGCGTAGGGCCATCCTTGAACACTGAAGCTTTCTTT
TRBD2,-,TRBV4-3,TRBJ2-7,CASSQGLAGVRTYEQYF,TGCGCCAGCAGCCAGGGACTAGCGGGAGTTCGGACGTACGAGCAGTACTTC
TRBD2,-,TRBV29-1,TRBJ2-5,CSVTYTPLAGVIETQYF,TGCAGCGTTACCTATACCCCGCTAGCGGGAGTAATAGAGACCCAGTACTTC
TRBD2,-,TRBV30,TRBJ2-2,CAWSVLGGDTGELFF,TGTGCCTGGAGTGTCTTGGGGGGGGACACCGGGGAGCTGTTTTTT
-,-,TRBV5-1,TRBJ2-3,CASSLEQASDTQYF,TGCGCCAGCAGCTTGGAGCAGGCTTCAGATACGCAGTATTTT
TRBD2,-,TRBV10-3,TRBJ2-5,CATSSAGEETQYF,TGTGCCACCTCCAGTGCGGGGGAAGAGACCCAGTACTTC
-,-,TRBV2,TRBJ2-7,CASRRGFDEQYF,TGTGCCAGCAGACGGGGGTTCGACGAGCAGTACTTC
-,-,TRBV5-1,TRBJ2-3,CASSLSEEAQYF,TGCGCCAGCAGCTTGTCCGAAGAGGCGCAGTATTTT
TRBD2,-,TRBV15,TRBJ2-3,CATSRTSSGLGADTQYF,TGTGCCACCAGCAGAACTTCTAGCGGGTTGGGGGCAGATACGCAGTATTTT
-,-,TRBV28,TRBJ2-2,CASSLGAFVGELFF,TGTGCCAGCAGTCTGGGAGCGTTCGTGGGGGAGCTGTTTTTT
-,-,TRBV6-6,TRBJ2-7,CASSYPTSSYEQYF,TGTGCCAGCAGTTACCCAACTAGCTCCTACGAGCAGTACTTC
-,-,TRBV18,TRBJ2-1,CASSPQGGNYNEQFF,TGTGCCAGCTCACCGCAAGGGGGAAACTACAATGAGCAGTTCTTC
-,once,TRBV9,TRBJ2-2,CASSVRGGPGELFF,TGTGCCAGCAGCGTGAGAGGGGGACCCGGGGAGCTGTTTTTT
-,-,TRBV6-5,TRBJ2-5,CASKQSGQETQYF,TGTGCCAGCAAGCAGTCCGGGCAAGAGACCCAGTACTTC
-,once,TRBV7-2,TRBJ2-3,CASSLARTDTQYF,TGTGCCAGCAGCTTAGCGAGGACAGATACGCAGTATTTT
TRBD1,few,TRBV11-2,TRBJ2-5,CASSADRGPETQYF,TGTGCCAGCAGCGCCGACAGGGGGCCCGAGACCCAGTACTTC
TRBD1,-,TRBV19,TRBJ1-6,CASSVGQGRNSPLHF,TGTGCCAGTAGTGTCGGACAGGGGCGTAATTCACCCCTCCACTTT
TRBD1,few,TRBV4-3,TRBJ1-2,CASSQERTGISTNYGYTF,TGCGCCAGCAGCCAAGAGCGGACAGGTATTTCGACTAACTATGGCTACACCTTC
TRBD1,-,TRBV28,TRBJ2-1,CASSSRTGEYNEQFF,TGTGCCAGCAGTTCTCGGACAGGGGAATACAATGAGCAGTTCTTC
-,-,TRBV19,TRBJ1-5,CASSITGGATGGQPQHF,TGTGCCAGTAGTATAACTGGAGGGGCTACGGGAGGCCAGCCCCAGCATTTT
-,-,TRBV30,TRBJ1-2,CAWSRGNFYGYTF,TGTGCCTGGAGTAGAGGGAACTTCTATGGCTACACCTTC
TRBD2,-,TRBV19,TRBJ2-1,CASSSGRSHEQFF,TGTGCCAGTAGTAGCGGGAGGTCCCATGAGCAGTTCTTC
TRBD1,-,TRBV7-9,TRBJ1-1,CASSRDRGFDTEAFF,TGTGCCAGCAGCCGGGACAGGGGGTTCGACACTGAAGCTTTCTTT
TRBD2,-,TRBV27,TRBJ2-1,CASSLLAGGPTEQFF,TGTGCCAGCAGCCTACTAGCGGGAGGGCCTACTGAGCAGTTCTTC